The 15 T cell receptor beta chains listed next were all sequenced from one sample in a study of tumor T cells in aggressive B-cell lymphoma. Here immunoSEQ multiplex PCR was the method, and the copy in TCRdb shows in-frame clones only, minus some. The table lists 9,500 to 10,000 clones, approximately 85% of them singletons, with approximately 4.3% in the top ten. Source material: tumor tissue. The receptors were gathered from an adult with diffuse large B cell lymphoma.

V usage is TRBV7-3 and J usage is TRBJ2-1; 10 bases agree with TRBD1. The J segment lost 4 bases and the V segment lost 2 bases, leaving 2 bases of the junction unmatched. Germline CDR1 and CDR2: SGHTA and FQGTGA. This CDR3 contains 15 residues. The CDR3 coding sequence is TGTGCCAGCAGCTTACGGGGACAGGGGTACAATGAGCAGTTCTTC. This encodes CASSLRGQGYNEQFF.

The chain carries TRBV6-4 and TRBJ2-5; 10 nucleotides match TRBD2. The end of the DNA fits TRBJ2-7 better, so the J call may be wrong. The CDR3 covers 14 residues. From germline, CDR1 is MRHNA and CDR2 SNTAGT. CDR3 protein: CASSDGLAAHEQYF. CDR3 nucleotide sequence: TGTGCCAGCAGTGACGGACTAGCGGCCCACGAGCAGTACTTC.

The chain carries TRBV27 and TRBJ2-7; the match to TRBD2 covers 7 bases. This CDR3 is built from 11 residues. Germline trimming cut 8 bases from V and 8 bases from J; bases unmatched to any gene: 6. CDR1 is MNHEY and CDR2 is SMNVEV in the germline V gene (reference sequence). The CDR3 here is CASGEGYQQYF. The CDR3 DNA sequence: TGTGCCAGCGGGGAGGGCTATCAGCAGTACTTC.

The rearrangement links TRBV5-1 to TRBJ1-1, with D perhaps matching TRBD1 (5 bases). The CDR3 is 13 amino acids. Trimming removed 2 bases from V and 1 base from J, with 6 bases in between. CDR1 SGHRS and CDR2 YFSETQ come from the germline V gene. The CDR3 spells CASSFQGNTEAFF. As DNA, the CDR3 is TGCGCCAGCAGCTTTCAGGGGAACACTGAAGCTTTCTTT.

The chain has TRBV4-2 and TRBJ1-2, with TRBD1 matching 7 bases. The CDR3 contains 16 residues. From germline, CDR1 is LGHNA and CDR2 YNFKEQ. Unmatched junction bases numbered 16, after V lost 4 bases and J lost 8 bases. The CDR3 DNA reads TGTGCCAGCAGCCCGGGGACAGCTCTACAGGGCGGAGGCTACACCTTC. Encoded protein: CASSPGTALQGGGYTF.

The rearrangement joins TRBV7-2 to TRBJ1-4; 7 bases line up with TRBD1. V lost 6 bases, J lost 10 bases, and 11 bases stayed unmatched. CDR1 is SGHTA, CDR2 FQGNSA, per germline. The CDR3 covers 14 residues. The CDR3 DNA reads as TGTGCCAGCAGGGCCGGGACAGAAGGTGGAAAACTGTTTTTT. Its translation is CASRAGTEGGKLFF.

In nucleotides, the CDR3 is TGTGCCAGCTCGGCGGGAGAGGCCTACAATGAGCAGTTCTTC. Translation gives CASSAGEAYNEQFF. The chain links TRBV18 to TRBJ2-1; 7 nucleotides align to TRBD2. The germline gives CDR1 KGHSH, CDR2 LQKENI. The CDR3 runs to 14 residues. J lost 2 bases, V lost 6 bases, and 4 bases had no gene match. Looking up the rest from reference TRBV18 and TRBJ2-1 gives the full variable domain: NAGVMQNPRHLVRRRGQEARLRCSPMKGHSHVYWYRQLPEEGLKFMVYLQKENIIDESGMPKERFSAEFPKEGPSILRIQQVVRGDSAAYFCASSAGEAYNEQFFGPGTRLTVL.

With respect to this clone: A junction boundary mismatches the germline segment, possibly from a read error. This chain uses TRBV29-1 with TRBJ2-7; 10 bases are a match to TRBD2. The CDR3 length is 16 residues. The germline CDR1 and CDR2 sequences are SQVTM and ANQGSEA. The CDR3 nucleotides read TGCAGCGTTGAATTTCGTCCTAGCGGGAGCTCCTACGAGCAGTACTTT. Its protein is CSVEFRPSGSSYEQYF.

The rearrangement uses TRBV18 and TRBJ1-1; no definite D call. Per the germline V gene, CDR1 is KGHSH and CDR2 is LQKENI. CDR3 length equals 15 residues. V lost 6 bases and J lost 0, with 14 bases in between. In DNA, the CDR3 is TGTGCCAGCTCCGCAACGGCGGGATTGAACACTGAAGCTTTCTTT. This sequence encodes CASSATAGLNTEAFF.

A word on this clone: Its ends do not fully match the called genes, so a read error is possible. The chain employs TRBV7-9 and TRBJ2-7, with 8 bases lining up with TRBD2. Germline-derived CDR1 and CDR2 are SEHNR and FQNEAQ (reference sequence). This CDR3 contains 15 residues. CDR3 in amino acids: CASSETSGRSYVQYF. The DNA of the CDR3 is TGTGCCAGCAGCGAAACTAGCGGACGCTCCTACGTGCAGTACTTC.

The chain employs TRBV6-6 and TRBJ1-1, with unresolved D. Germline V gene sequence: CDR1 MNHNY, CDR2 SVGAGI (reference sequence). Between the trimmed V and J ends, which lost 6 bases and 8 bases, there was a span of 19 bases. This CDR3 contains 14 residues. CDR3 DNA sequence: TGTGCCAGCAGCCAACGGCCAACAAGCGCCGAAGCTTTCTTT. It codes for CASSQRPTSAEAFF.

This chain joins TRBV30 and TRBJ2-7; TRBD1 might be the D (6 bases). Germline CDR1 and CDR2: GTSNPN and SVGIG (reference sequence). This CDR3 spans 13 amino acids. Deletions cut 3 bases from V and 3 bases from J, with 12 bases between. The CDR3 region is CAWRAEQGYEQYF. CDR3 bases: TGTGCCTGGAGAGCTGAACAGGGCTACGAGCAGTACTTC.

The chain employs TRBV6-5 and TRBJ2-1, with TRBD2 as a possible D gene (6 bases). The germline CDR1 and CDR2 sequences are MNHEY and SVGAGI. The CDR3 sequence is 14 residues long. V lost 6 bases and J 6 bases, leaving 15 bases between the germline ends. CDR3 in DNA: TGTGCCAGCAGGGCGGGAAATTTGGTCAATGAGCAGTTCTTC. Translation: CASRAGNLVNEQFF.

The J gene is TRBJ2-2, the V gene TRBV28, with TRBD2 matching 7 bases. CDR1 MDHEN and CDR2 SYDVKM come from the germline V gene. V was pared by 6 bases and J by 0 bases, with 10 bases of the junction left unmatched. The CDR3 length is 17 residues. The CDR3 DNA reads TGTGCCAGCAGGCGTCTAGCGGAATCTCCGAACACCGGGGAGCTGTTTTTT. Protein sequence: CASRRLAESPNTGELFF.

The table lists this clone with a few counts. This rearrangement joins TRBV18 to TRBJ1-1; D remains unclear. Germline loops: CDR1 KGHSH, CDR2 LQKENI. This CDR3 spans 12 amino acids. V was trimmed by 3 bases and J by 5 bases, leaving 7 bases between them. For the CDR3, the DNA is TGTGCCAGCTCACCGCGTCAAACTGAAGCTTTCTTT. Amino acid sequence: CASSPRQTEAFF.